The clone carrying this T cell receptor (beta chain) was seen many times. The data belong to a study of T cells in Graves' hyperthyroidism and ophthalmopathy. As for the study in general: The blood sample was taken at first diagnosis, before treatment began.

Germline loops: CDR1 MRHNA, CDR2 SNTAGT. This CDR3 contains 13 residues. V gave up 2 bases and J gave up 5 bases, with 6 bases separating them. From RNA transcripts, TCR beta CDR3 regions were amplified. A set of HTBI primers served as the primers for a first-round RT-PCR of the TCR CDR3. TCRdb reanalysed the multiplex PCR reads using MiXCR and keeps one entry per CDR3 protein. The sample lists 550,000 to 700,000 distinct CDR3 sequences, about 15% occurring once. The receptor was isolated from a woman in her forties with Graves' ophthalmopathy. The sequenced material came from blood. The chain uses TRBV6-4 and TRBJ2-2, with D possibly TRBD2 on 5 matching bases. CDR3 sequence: CASSDRRTGELFF. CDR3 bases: TGTGCCAGCAGTGACCGGAGGACCGGGGAGCTGTTTTTT.